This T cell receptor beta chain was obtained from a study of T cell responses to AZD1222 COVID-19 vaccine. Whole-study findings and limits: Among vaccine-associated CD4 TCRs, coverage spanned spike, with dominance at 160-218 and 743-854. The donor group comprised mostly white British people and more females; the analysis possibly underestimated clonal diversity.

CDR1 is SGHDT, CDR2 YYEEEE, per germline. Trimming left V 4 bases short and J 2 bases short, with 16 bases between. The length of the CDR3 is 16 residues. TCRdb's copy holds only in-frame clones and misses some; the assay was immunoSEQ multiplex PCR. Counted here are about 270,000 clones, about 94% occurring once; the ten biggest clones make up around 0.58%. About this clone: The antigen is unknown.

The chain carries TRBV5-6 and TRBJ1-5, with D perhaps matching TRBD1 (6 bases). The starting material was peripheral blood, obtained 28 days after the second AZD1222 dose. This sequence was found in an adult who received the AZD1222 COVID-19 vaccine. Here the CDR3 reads CASSLLRGGGNQPQHF. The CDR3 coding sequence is TGTGCCAGCAGCCTGCTCAGGGGTGGAGGCAATCAGCCCCAGCATTTT.